The next 5 T cell receptor beta chains were all read from a single sample in a study of early T cells in non-severe SARS-CoV-2 infection. TCRdb re-called the 5' RACE reads through MiXCR, storing one row per CDR3 protein. The repertoire includes tens of thousands of distinct CDR3 sequences, over 20% of them detected once, and 16% sits in the top ten. The specimen comprised whole blood, sampled at baseline. The receptors stem from an adult who was a healthcare worker with PCR-confirmed SARS-CoV-2 infection or an uninfected control (not recorded which).

Many counts were recorded for this clonotype. This chain uses TRBV27 with TRBJ2-7; D may be TRBD1 (6 bases). The CDR3 extends over 14 amino acids. V shed 2 bases and J shed 2 bases, with 10 bases lying between them. Per the germline V gene, CDR1 is MNHEY and CDR2 is SMNVEV (reference sequence). The CDR3 protein is CASSLSQGPYEQYF. For the CDR3, the DNA is TGTGCCAGCAGTTTAAGTCAGGGGCCCTACGAGCAGTACTTC.

Many counts were recorded for this clonotype. The chain combines TRBV3-1 with TRBJ2-2; TRBD2 might be the D (5 bases). CDR1 is LGHDT and CDR2 is YNNKEL in the germline V gene (reference sequence). V was trimmed by 6 bases and J by 6 bases, leaving 14 bases between them. There are 14 residues in the CDR3. CDR3 nucleotide sequence: TGTGCCAGCAGACCGGACCCCGGGGCCGGGGAGCTGTTTTTT. It encodes CASRPDPGAGELFF.

The chain employs TRBV19 and TRBJ2-2, with unresolved D. V gave up 4 bases and J gave up 4 bases, with 4 bases separating them. The germline V gene has CDR1 LNHDA and CDR2 SQIVND (reference sequence). The CDR3 spans 12 residues. CDR3 nucleotide sequence: TGTGCCAGTAGTAAAGTCACCGGGGAGCTGTTTTTT. Its translation is CASSKVTGELFF.

The CDR3 DNA follows: TGCGCCAGCAGCTTGGAGGGCAGCGTGAACACTGAAGCTTTCTTT. It encodes CASSLEGSVNTEAFF. The chain carries TRBV5-1 and TRBJ1-1, with D unresolved. Between the trimmed V and J ends, which lost 0 bases and 0 bases, there was a span of 9 bases. Looked up from germline, CDR1 is SGHRS and CDR2 is YFSETQ. The CDR3 has 15 residues.

This clonotype has ten or more counts. This rearrangement joins TRBV2 to TRBJ1-1; D gene ambiguous. The germline V gene encodes CDR1 SNHLY and CDR2 FYNNEI. V shed 3 bases and J shed 1 base, with 6 bases lying between them. This CDR3 comprises 13 residues. In DNA form, the CDR3 reads TGTGCCAGCAGTGACGAGGGGAACACTGAAGCTTTCTTT. This codes for CASSDEGNTEAFF.